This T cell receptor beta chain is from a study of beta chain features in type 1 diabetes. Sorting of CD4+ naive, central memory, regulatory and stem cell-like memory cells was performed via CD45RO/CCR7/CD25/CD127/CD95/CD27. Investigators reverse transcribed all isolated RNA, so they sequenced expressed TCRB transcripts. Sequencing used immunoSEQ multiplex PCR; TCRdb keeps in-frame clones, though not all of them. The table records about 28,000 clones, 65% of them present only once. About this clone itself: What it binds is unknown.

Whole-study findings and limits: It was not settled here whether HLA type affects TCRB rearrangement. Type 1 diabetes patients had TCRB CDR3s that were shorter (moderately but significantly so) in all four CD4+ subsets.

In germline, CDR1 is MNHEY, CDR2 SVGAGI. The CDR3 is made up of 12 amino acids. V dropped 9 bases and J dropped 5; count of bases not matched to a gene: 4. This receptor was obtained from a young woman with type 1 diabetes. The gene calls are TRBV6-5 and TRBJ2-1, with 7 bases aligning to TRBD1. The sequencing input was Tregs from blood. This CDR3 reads CARPRGHNEQFF. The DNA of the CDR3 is TGTGCCAGACCAAGGGGGCACAATGAGCAGTTCTTC.